These 24 T cell receptor beta chains came from one sample sequenced in a study of a mutant IDH1 vaccine in newly diagnosed glioma (dated by TCRdb to the early 2020s). The time point label on this specimen signifies: week 47, end of study. A 20-mer mutant IDH1 peptide at 300 micrograms in Montanide made up each vaccine dose, which was injected subcutaneously together with topical imiquimod. Library generation was performed with the immunoSEQ multiplex PCR assay. The immuneACCESS repertoire file appears here via TCRdb, limited to in-frame rearrangements. These files lack a portion of the clones; in checked studies, under half of the deficit traces to unresolved V genes, and the cause of the others is not known. Recorded for this sample are tens of thousands of clones; roughly 75% of them occurred a single time. The ten largest clones capture less than 6.5% of the sample. These receptors have no identified antigens.

The sequencing here drew on PBMCs, taken from a glioma patient whose treatment included an IDH1 peptide vaccine. Source of these receptors: a man in his forties or fifties with glioma.

The V and J genes are TRBV9 and TRBJ1-5; 10 bases are a match to TRBD1. Looked up from germline, CDR1 is SGDLS and CDR2 is YYNGEE. The ends lost 4 bases at V and 7 bases at J; junction bases unmatched: 8. The CDR3 extends over 15 amino acids. CDR3 protein: CASSPGQGEAQPQHF. The CDR3 DNA follows: TGTGCCAGCAGCCCCGGACAGGGGGAGGCACAGCCCCAGCATTTT.

The chain links TRBV9 to TRBJ2-5; 7 nucleotides agree with TRBD1. The germline CDR1 and CDR2 sequences are SGDLS and YYNGEE. Trimming took 2 bases from V and 4 from J; bases not matched to a gene: 8. This CDR3 spans 15 amino acids. CDR3 DNA: TGTGCCAGCAGCGTCACAGGGGCCCCCCTAGAGACCCAGTACTTC. The encoded protein is CASSVTGAPLETQYF. Drawing the rest from reference TRBV9 and TRBJ2-5, the complete variable domain is DSGVTQTPKHLITATGQRVTLRCSPRSGDLSVYWYQQSLDQGLQFLIQYYNGEERAKGNILERFSAQQFPDLHSELNLSSLELGDSALYFCASSVTGAPLETQYFGPGTRLLVL.

This chain uses TRBV27 with TRBJ2-2; D might be TRBD2 (5 bases). The CDR3 length is 11 residues. The V end lost 4 bases, the J end lost 8 bases, and 5 bases lay between the germline ends. CDR1 is MNHEY and CDR2 is SMNVEV in the germline V gene (reference sequence). This CDR3 reads CASSSGGELFF. The CDR3 DNA is TGTGCCAGCAGTTCGGGAGGGGAGCTGTTTTTT.

The chain employs TRBV27 and TRBJ1-2; no clear D. Trimming shortened V by 4 bases and J by 5 bases, and 14 bases separated the two germline ends. The germline CDR1 and CDR2 sequences are MNHEY and SMNVEV (reference sequence). CDR3 length: 14 residues. The CDR3 protein is CASSSLLGGYGYTF. In DNA form, the CDR3 reads TGTGCCAGCAGTTCCCTCCTTGGCGGATATGGCTACACCTTC.

The chain recombines TRBV29-1 with TRBJ1-2, with unresolved D. V was pared by 0 bases and J by 5 bases, with 10 bases between. Germline CDR1 reads SQVTM; CDR2 reads ANQGSEA. CDR3 length: 13 amino acids. The CDR3 bases are TGCAGCGTTGAAGAATTGGATGATTATGGCTACACCTTC. It codes for CSVEELDDYGYTF.

J is TRBJ2-7 and V is TRBV6-6; possible D gene TRBD2, 5 bases. The CDR3 spans 15 residues. The germline V gene has CDR1 MNHNY and CDR2 SVGAGI (reference sequence). Trimming shortened V by 2 bases and J by 3 bases, and 14 bases separated the two germline ends. The CDR3 bases are TGTGCCAGCAGTTACCTTCAGACCGGAGGCTACGAGCAGTACTTC. It translates to CASSYLQTGGYEQYF.

The chain combines TRBV18 with TRBJ2-7, with unresolved D. Germline V gives CDR1 KGHSH, CDR2 LQKENI. Between the trimmed V and J ends, which lost 2 bases and 8 bases, there was a span of 7 bases. The length of the CDR3 is 11 residues. The CDR3, as DNA: TGTGCCAGCTCACCAGAGGTTCAGCAGTACTTC. Protein: CASSPEVQQYF.

This chain joins TRBV27 and TRBJ1-4, with D possibly being TRBD1 (5 bases). Trimming stripped 3 bases from V and 11 bases from J, with 16 bases between. Germline CDR1 is MNHEY and CDR2 is SMNVEV (reference sequence). This CDR3 comprises 14 residues. The CDR3: CASSFQGSARKLFF. CDR3 DNA sequence: TGTGCCAGCAGTTTTCAGGGATCAGCGCGGAAACTGTTTTTT.

The chain carries TRBV19 and TRBJ1-3; D not resolved. V lost 6 bases and J 0 bases, leaving 9 bases between the germline ends. Germline CDR1 LNHDA, CDR2 SQIVND (reference sequence). There are 14 residues in the CDR3. The CDR3 loop is CASRRTDSGNTIYF. CDR3 nucleotides: TGTGCCAGTAGGCGGACTGACTCTGGAAACACCATATATTTT.

The V and J genes are TRBV19 and TRBJ2-3, with D possibly matching TRBD2 (6 bases). Germline V gene sequence: CDR1 LNHDA, CDR2 SQIVND (reference sequence). CDR3 size: 13 residues. V was shortened by 7 bases and J by 4 bases, with 12 bases between the two germline ends. The CDR3 here is CASTSAWADTQYF. In DNA form, the CDR3 reads TGTGCCAGTACTAGCGCTTGGGCAGATACGCAGTATTTT.

The chain recombines TRBV9 with TRBJ1-2; TRBD1 matches 11 bases. Germline assignment: CDR1 SGDLS and CDR2 YYNGEE. With 5 bases clipped from V and 3 bases from J, the junction kept 9 bases outside the gene matches. This CDR3 is 16 amino acids long. The CDR3 is CASRAGQGALDYGYTF. CDR3 in DNA: TGTGCCAGCAGAGCAGGACAGGGGGCTTTGGACTATGGCTACACCTTC.

The CDR3: CASSQDRGSNQPQHF. The CDR3 DNA reads TGTGCCAGCAGCCAAGACAGGGGAAGCAATCAGCCCCAGCATTTT. This chain uses TRBV4-2 with TRBJ1-5, with D tentatively TRBD1 (6 bases). Germline V gene lookup returns CDR1 LGHNA and CDR2 YNFKEQ. Trimming took off 0 bases at V and 1 base at J, with 7 bases between the two ends. This CDR3 spans 15 amino acids.

The V and J genes are TRBV19 and TRBJ1-5; D not resolved. V was clipped by 7 bases and J by 7 bases, with 17 bases between them. CDR3 size: 14 residues. Germline V CDR1 and CDR2: LNHDA, SQIVND (reference sequence). CDR3 protein: CASTIGPFYQPQHF. DNA for the CDR3: TGTGCCAGTACCATAGGGCCGTTTTACCAGCCCCAGCATTTT.

The chain's CDR3 is CASSIRERTNTGELFF. The CDR3 region has the DNA TGTGCCAGTAGTATCCGGGAGAGAACGAACACCGGGGAGCTGTTTTTT. V is TRBV19 and J is TRBJ2-2, with a tentative D call TRBD2 (6 bases). CDR1 LNHDA and CDR2 SQIVND come from the germline V gene (reference sequence). There are 16 residues in the CDR3. V was trimmed by 3 bases and J by 0 bases, leaving 11 bases between them. The variable domain in full, with the rest retrieved from reference TRBV19 and TRBJ2-2, is DGGITQSPKYLFRKEGQNVTLSCEQNLNHDAMYWYRQDPGQGLRLIYYSQIVNDFQKGDIAEGYSVSREKKESFPLTVTSAQKNPTAFYLCASSIRERTNTGELFFGEGSRLTVL.

The chain employs TRBV7-9 and TRBJ2-1; possible D gene TRBD1, 6 bases. Trimming left V 3 bases short and J 8 bases short, with 14 bases between. CDR1 and CDR2 from the germline V gene are SEHNR and FQNEAQ (reference sequence). The CDR3 totals 14 residues. CDR3 amino acids: CASSLGTLGHEQFF. Written as DNA, the CDR3 is TGTGCCAGCAGCTTGGGGACACTTGGGCATGAGCAGTTCTTC.

The chain's CDR3 is CAWSVQGHQPQHF. CDR3 bases: TGTGCCTGGAGTGTACAAGGGCATCAGCCCCAGCATTTT. The chain has TRBV30 and TRBJ1-5; the D is unclear. This CDR3 has 13 residues. Trimming cost V 0 bases and J 5 bases, with 8 bases left between them. CDR1 and CDR2 from the germline V gene are GTSNPN and SVGIG (reference sequence).

V usage is TRBV19 and J usage is TRBJ1-1; D not resolved. V was pared by 4 bases and J by 1 base, with 16 bases between. Germline values: CDR1 LNHDA, CDR2 SQIVND (reference sequence). The CDR3 spans 16 residues. The chain's CDR3 is CASSNRRTGRNTEAFF. Written as DNA, the CDR3 is TGTGCCAGTAGTAACCGCAGAACTGGGCGGAACACTGAAGCTTTCTTT.

The chain joins TRBV2 to TRBJ1-2; D remains unclear. Germline V gives CDR1 SNHLY, CDR2 FYNNEI. The CDR3 has 17 residues. Trimming left V 4 bases short and J 0 bases short, with 18 bases between. This chain's CDR3 is CASSVTAGPLANYGYTF. CDR3 coding DNA: TGTGCCAGCAGTGTTACGGCGGGTCCCCTGGCTAACTATGGCTACACCTTC. Filled out from reference TRBV2 and TRBJ1-2, the complete variable domain reads EPEVTQTPSHQVTQMGQEVILRCVPISNHLYFYWYRQILGQKVEFLVSFYNNEISEKSEIFDDQFSVERPDGSNFTLKIRSTKLEDSAMYFCASSVTAGPLANYGYTFGSGTRLTVV.

The V gene is TRBV9, the J gene TRBJ1-5; D uncertain. The germline CDR1 and CDR2 sequences are SGDLS and YYNGEE. Between the trimmed V and J ends, which lost 2 bases and 8 bases, there was a span of 11 bases. The CDR3 is 13 residues long. CDR3 protein: CASSVGSLEPQHF. The DNA for the CDR3 is TGTGCCAGCAGCGTGGGCAGCCTGGAGCCCCAGCATTTT.

The chain couples TRBV19 to TRBJ2-3; TRBD1 matches 8 bases. Germline V gives CDR1 LNHDA, CDR2 SQIVND (reference sequence). The CDR3 has 16 amino acids. After removal of 4 bases from V and 0 bases from J, the junction contained 6 bases not matched to a gene. The CDR3 DNA reads as TGTGCCAGTAGTAACTACAGGGGGGAAAGCACAGATACGCAGTATTTT. It specifies CASSNYRGESTDTQYF.

J is TRBJ2-7 and V is TRBV7-9; 8 bases are a match to TRBD2. This CDR3 is 12 amino acids long. With V trimmed by 5 bases and J by 7 bases, 4 bases remained unmatched. Germline V gene data show CDR1 as SEHNR and CDR2 as FQNEAQ (reference sequence). DNA for the CDR3: TGTGCCAGCAGCCCCTCGGGGGGGGAGCAGTACTTC. Translated, it gives CASSPSGGEQYF.

The rearrangement uses TRBV4-1 and TRBJ2-1, with D unclear. This CDR3 is built from 13 residues. V was pared by 0 bases and J by 7 bases, with 7 bases between. CDR1 is MGHRA and CDR2 is YSYEKL in the germline V gene. This CDR3 reads CASSQDGANEQFF. The CDR3 DNA follows: TGCGCCAGCAGCCAAGATGGAGCGAATGAGCAGTTCTTC.

V gene TRBV9 combines with J gene TRBJ2-3; D is ambiguous. There are 14 residues in the CDR3. The germline V gene has CDR1 SGDLS and CDR2 YYNGEE. The V end lost 0 bases, the J end lost 2 bases, and 7 bases lay between the germline ends. For the CDR3, the DNA is TGTGCCAGCAGCGTAGAGGCGGCCACAGATACGCAGTATTTT. Translation gives CASSVEAATDTQYF.

There are a few counts of this clone. The gene calls are TRBV7-9 and TRBJ1-2; D is perhaps TRBD1 (5 bases). There are 14 residues in the CDR3. The germline CDR1 and CDR2 sequences are SEHNR and FQNEAQ (reference sequence). The V gene lost 0 bases and the J gene lost 6 bases, with 11 bases spanning the gap. The CDR3: CASSLAQGRDGYTF. The DNA for the CDR3 is TGTGCCAGCAGCTTAGCCCAGGGTAGAGATGGCTACACCTTC.